The 30 T cell receptor beta chains given below trace back to one sample, sequenced in a study of T cell responses to AZD1222 COVID-19 vaccine. Profiled with immunoSEQ multiplex PCR; TCRdb holds only in-frame clones, not every one. Of fewer than 200,000 clones in the sample, more than 80% were seen once. The sequencing used peripheral blood, collected on day 0 of AZD1222 vaccination. The receptors originated from an adult in good health.

CDR3 amino acids: CSVARQGNTEAFF. CDR3 bases: TGCAGCGTTGCGCGGCAGGGAAACACTGAAGCTTTCTTT. The chain recombines TRBV29-1 with TRBJ1-1; TRBD1 might be the D (5 bases). CDR1 and CDR2 from the germline V gene are SQVTM and ANQGSEA. This CDR3 comprises 13 residues. V was shortened by 4 bases and J by 2 bases, with 11 bases between the two germline ends.

The chain carries TRBV18 and TRBJ1-1, with D unresolved. Per germline, CDR1 KGHSH and CDR2 LQKENI. CDR3 size: 12 residues. V was clipped by 2 bases and J by 7 bases, with 8 bases between them. CDR3 nucleotide sequence: TGTGCCAGCTCACCAACTAGTGATGAAGCTTTCTTT. Translation gives CASSPTSDEAFF.

Points on this clone: The sample carries other DNA sequences with the same CDR3. This chain's CDR3 is CASSPGQGWTEAFF. In DNA, the CDR3 is TGTGCCAGTAGTCCCGGACAGGGGTGGACTGAAGCTTTCTTT. The chain joins TRBV19 to TRBJ1-1; 9 nucleotides match TRBD1. The CDR3 covers 14 residues. Germline V lookup: CDR1 LNHDA, CDR2 SQIVND (reference sequence). V lost 5 bases to trimming and J lost 5 bases; unmatched junction nucleotides: 6.

The CDR3 is CASSIFRTRDQETQYF. The CDR3 coding sequence is TGTGCCAGTAGTATTTTCCGGACACGGGACCAAGAGACCCAGTACTTC. The rearrangement joins TRBV19 to TRBJ2-5; weak D call: TRBD1 (5 bases). Germline-derived CDR1 and CDR2 are LNHDA and SQIVND (reference sequence). The CDR3 consists of 16 residues. V was cut by 3 bases and J by 0 bases, with 14 bases left in between.

The chain is built from TRBV23-1 and TRBJ1-5; unclear D gene. TRBV23-1 is identified as an open reading frame with a role that is uncertain. CDR3 length: 15 amino acids. V shed 6 bases and J shed 1 base, with 13 bases lying between them. The CDR3 region has the DNA TGCGCCAGCAGGAAAGGAGAAGGGAGCAATCAGCCCCAGCATTTT. It codes for CASRKGEGSNQPQHF.

This chain uses TRBV27 with TRBJ2-7; no definite D call. The length of the CDR3 is 13 residues. Germline CDR1 and CDR2: MNHEY and SMNVEV (reference sequence). V was pared by 8 bases and J by 9 bases, with 20 bases between. The CDR3: CASGTSGYGGQYF. The CDR3 nucleotides are TGTGCCAGCGGAACTTCGGGCTACGGCGGGCAGTACTTC.

Points on this clone: At one of its ends the junction is not consistent with the germline gene, which may arise from a read error. The gene calls are TRBV18 and TRBJ2-1; D is perhaps TRBD1 or TRBD2 (7 bases each). Germline CDR1 KGHSH, CDR2 LQKENI. CDR3 length: 12 residues. The CDR3 spells CASSNTGDSGVF. The CDR3 nucleotides are TGTGCCAGCTCTAACACTGGGGACAGCGGGGTCTTC.

The chain employs TRBV3-1 (or the pseudogene TRBV3-2) and TRBJ1-4; no clear D gene. CDR1 LGHDT and CDR2 YNNKEL come from the germline V gene (reference sequence). The CDR3 spans 14 residues. Trimming removed 0 bases from V and 10 bases from J, with 12 bases in between. CDR3 DNA sequence: TGTGCCAGCAGCCAAGATGGGGTCCTGGGAAAACTGTTTTTT. This encodes CASSQDGVLGKLFF.

In this sample, this clone turned up a few times. This chain uses TRBV28 with TRBJ2-2, with 13 bases matching TRBD2. The V gene's germline CDR1 is MDHEN and CDR2 SYDVKM. The length of the CDR3 is 20 residues. Trimming removed 6 bases from V and 0 bases from J; junction bases left unmatched: 13. The CDR3 sequence is CASSTEPGLAGAANTGELFF. The CDR3 region has the DNA TGTGCCAGCAGCACCGAACCTGGACTAGCGGGGGCCGCGAACACCGGGGAGCTGTTTTTT.

This clone was recorded once. This chain connects TRBV3-1 (or the pseudogene TRBV3-2) to TRBJ2-7, with D uncertain. V gave up 3 bases and J gave up 4 bases, with 7 bases separating them. In germline, CDR1 is LGHDT, CDR2 YNNKEL (reference sequence). The CDR3 covers 12 residues. The CDR3: CASSHQTYEQYF. The CDR3 DNA sequence: TGTGCCAGCAGCCACCAGACGTACGAGCAGTACTTC.

The chain couples TRBV7-2 to TRBJ2-1, with 15 bases fitting TRBD2. The CDR3 has 15 amino acids. Losses at the gene ends were 5 bases for V and 6 bases for J; bases not matched to a gene: 2. Germline loops: CDR1 SGHTA, CDR2 FQGNSA. The CDR3 DNA sequence: TGTGCCAGCAGCCTGGGACTAGCGGGAGGCAATGAGCAGTTCTTC. Translating gives CASSLGLAGGNEQFF.

The V gene is TRBV10-2, the J gene TRBJ1-4; unclear D gene. V was clipped by 8 bases and J by 8 bases, with 15 bases between them. The CDR3 runs to 13 residues. Germline CDR1 and CDR2: WSHSY and SAAADI. CDR3: CASQRSAQEKLFF. The CDR3 coding sequence is TGCGCCAGCCAGCGATCGGCCCAAGAAAAACTGTTTTTT.

The chain carries TRBV5-1 and TRBJ2-3, with 16 bases aligning to TRBD2. V shed 4 bases and J 0 bases; nucleotides not matched to a gene: 5. The CDR3 length is 18 residues. Per the germline V gene, CDR1 is SGHRS and CDR2 is YFSETQ. The DNA for the CDR3 is TGCGCCAGCAGCCGCGGGACTAGCGGGGGGGCTAGCACAGATACGCAGTATTTT. Protein: CASSRGTSGGASTDTQYF.

V is TRBV19 and J is TRBJ2-3; a weak D match, TRBD1 (6 bases). The CDR3 runs 15 residues. V lost 6 bases to trimming and J lost 2 bases, with 15 bases between them. The germline gives CDR1 LNHDA, CDR2 SQIVND (reference sequence). CDR3 region: CASRRNRDPTDTQYF. In DNA form, the CDR3 reads TGTGCCAGTAGACGAAACAGGGACCCCACAGATACGCAGTATTTT.

V gene TRBV6-1 combines with J gene TRBJ2-7, with D perhaps TRBD2 (5 bases). The germline gives CDR1 MNHNS, CDR2 SASEGT. Trimming removed 2 bases at V and 2 bases at J, with 7 bases between. The CDR3 spans 13 residues. The CDR3 sequence is CASSEIGAYEQYF. CDR3 nucleotide sequence: TGTGCCAGCAGTGAAATCGGGGCCTACGAGCAGTACTTC.

The CDR3 sequence: CASNRGGLETQYF. The CDR3 bases are TGTGCCAGCAACCGGGGGGGCCTGGAGACCCAGTACTTC. The chain links TRBV3-1 (or the pseudogene TRBV3-2) to TRBJ2-5, with TRBD2 identical over 8 bases. Germline assignment: CDR1 LGHDT and CDR2 YNNKEL (reference sequence). The V and J ends lost 7 bases and 5 bases, in that order; junction bases with no gene match: 6. The CDR3 spans 13 residues.

The rearrangement links TRBV11-2 to TRBJ2-7; TRBD1 or TRBD2 may be the D gene (5 bases each). V lost 8 bases to trimming and J lost 3 bases, with 20 bases between them. There are 15 residues in the CDR3. CDR1 and CDR2 from the germline V gene are SGHAT and FQNNGV. This CDR3 is CASGNLGRGDYEQYF. Here the CDR3 DNA reads TGTGCCAGCGGGAACCTGGGCAGAGGGGACTACGAGCAGTACTTC.

This chain joins TRBV5-1 and TRBJ2-7, with TRBD2 matching over 8 bases. This CDR3 has 15 residues. Looked up from germline, CDR1 is SGHRS and CDR2 is YFSETQ. Trimming cost V 2 bases and J 0 bases; bases outside gene matches: 4. CDR3 DNA sequence: TGCGCCAGCAGCTTTAGCGGGGCTACCTCCTACGAGCAGTACTTC. Its protein product is CASSFSGATSYEQYF.

The rearrangement links TRBV10-3 to TRBJ2-3; D unclear. This CDR3 comprises 12 residues. The V gene's germline CDR1 is ENHRY and CDR2 SYGVKD. The ends were cut back, 0 bases at V and 2 bases at J, with 0 bases in the middle. CDR3 DNA: TGTGCCATCAGTGAGTCCACAGATACGCAGTATTTT. This sequence encodes CAISESTDTQYF.

The CDR3 DNA follows: TGTGCCAGCAGCTCCCGGGATAGCGGTTACAATGAGCAGTTCTTC. Its translation: CASSSRDSGYNEQFF. The chain is built from TRBV7-8 and TRBJ2-1, with D tentatively TRBD2 (6 bases). The germline CDR1 and CDR2 sequences are SGHVS and FQNEAQ. Trimming pared 4 bases from V and 4 bases from J, leaving 14 bases between. The CDR3 sequence is 15 residues long. The whole variable domain, remainder taken from reference TRBV7-8 and TRBJ2-1, is GAGVSQSPRYKVAKRGQDVALRCDPISGHVSLFWYQQALGQGPEFLTYFQNEAQLDKSGLPSDRFFAERPEGSVSTLKIQRTQQEDSAVYLCASSSRDSGYNEQFFGPGTRLTVL.

V gene TRBV12-3 or TRBV12-4 combines with J gene TRBJ1-5, with unresolved D. The CDR3 has 13 amino acids. Trimming left V 3 bases short and J 4 bases short, with 7 bases between. The CDR3 sequence: CASSFGENQPQHF. The DNA of the CDR3 is TGTGCCAGCAGTTTCGGGGAAAATCAGCCCCAGCATTTT.

The V and J genes are TRBV5-1 and TRBJ1-6; TRBD1 aligns across 9 bases. The V gene end was trimmed by 4 bases and the J gene end by 6 bases; junction bases not matched to a gene: 11. Per the germline V gene, CDR1 is SGHRS and CDR2 is YFSETQ. The CDR3 is 17 amino acids. In nucleotides, the CDR3 is TGCGCCAGCAGCCCGCAGATGGGACAGGGACGTAATTCACCCCTCCACTTT. Translating it yields CASSPQMGQGRNSPLHF. The variable domain in full, completed from reference TRBV5-1 and TRBJ1-6, reads KAGVTQTPRYLIKTRGQQVTLSCSPISGHRSVSWYQQTPGQGLQFLFEYFSETQRNKGNFPGRFSGRQFSNSRSEMNVSTLELGDSALYLCASSPQMGQGRNSPLHFGNGTRLTVT.

The V and J genes are TRBV12-3 or TRBV12-4 and TRBJ2-7; D is unresolved. This CDR3 comprises 12 residues. The ends were cut back, 2 bases at V and 3 bases at J, with 5 bases in the middle. The CDR3 nucleotides read TGTGCCAGCAGTTTACCAGGCTACGAGCAGTACTTC. It yields the protein CASSLPGYEQYF.

The chain joins TRBV5-5 to TRBJ2-1; either TRBD1 or TRBD2 may supply D (6 bases each). The CDR3 is made up of 16 amino acids. V was clipped by 0 bases and J by 7 bases, with 17 bases between them. In germline, CDR1 is SGHKS, CDR2 YYEKEE (reference sequence). The CDR3, as DNA: TGTGCCAGCAGCTTGGGTGGAGCCCAAGGGGGGAATGAGCAGTTCTTC. It is translated as CASSLGGAQGGNEQFF.

The chain joins TRBV6-5 to TRBJ2-1; D is unresolved. Trimming pared 8 bases from V and 2 bases from J, leaving 13 bases between. Germline-derived CDR1 and CDR2 are MNHEY and SVGAGI. This CDR3 has 14 amino acids. The CDR3 protein is CASSLAVTYNEQFF. For the CDR3, the DNA is TGTGCCAGCTCATTAGCAGTCACCTACAATGAGCAGTTCTTC.

The chain uses TRBV6-2 or TRBV6-3 and TRBJ2-3; 7 nucleotides agree with TRBD1. The CDR3 covers 15 residues. Unmatched junction bases numbered 9, after V lost 4 bases and J lost 5 bases. Germline V gene lookup returns CDR1 MNHEY and CDR2 SVGEGT. CDR3: CASSFPQGLGDTQYF. The CDR3 DNA follows: TGTGCCAGCAGTTTTCCACAGGGGCTGGGAGATACGCAGTATTTT.

The chain links TRBV28 to TRBJ1-2; D may be TRBD1 (5 bases). The CDR3 is made up of 13 amino acids. Germline V gene data show CDR1 as MDHEN and CDR2 as SYDVKM. The V end was cut by 6 bases, the J end by 8 bases, with 16 bases between. CDR3 amino acids: CASRLPGTGGYTF. In DNA form, the CDR3 reads TGTGCCAGCAGATTGCCAGGGACGGGGGGCTACACCTTC.

This chain links TRBV5-4 with TRBJ1-3; 12 bases map to TRBD1. V gave up 4 bases and J gave up 1 base; unmatched junction bases: 9. This CDR3 is 18 amino acids long. Germline V gene data show CDR1 as SGHNT and CDR2 as YYREEE (reference sequence). Written as DNA, the CDR3 is TGTGCCAGCAGCAATCCGGGACAGGGGGCGGTATCTGGAAACACCATATATTTT. Translated: CASSNPGQGAVSGNTIYF.

The V call is TRBV5-1, the J call TRBJ1-5, with no clear D. V lost 0 bases, J lost 4 bases, and 14 bases lay in between. Germline V gene data show CDR1 as SGHRS and CDR2 as YFSETQ. The CDR3 sequence is 16 residues long. The CDR3 nucleotides read TGCGCCAGCAGCTTGGAGCCCAGTAGTCTGAATCAGCCCCAGCATTTT. Translated, it gives CASSLEPSSLNQPQHF.

This rearrangement joins TRBV10-3 to TRBJ1-1, with D unclear. Between the trimmed V and J ends, which lost 6 bases and 1 base, there was a span of 12 bases. Germline V gene data show CDR1 as ENHRY and CDR2 as SYGVKD. The CDR3 totals 14 residues. The CDR3 sequence: CAISNTGANTEAFF. The DNA for the CDR3 is TGTGCCATCAGCAACACGGGCGCGAACACTGAAGCTTTCTTT.